The 9 T cell receptor beta chains in this list originate from one sample, sequenced in a study of cytomegalovirus exposure and HLA in healthy donors. Researchers ran the PCR with 60 Vbeta and 13 Jbeta primers. Assay used: immunoSEQ multiplex PCR; TCRdb lists only in-frame clones, some missing. This table holds some 140,000 clones, around 80% found once. The sequenced sample was PBMCs. These receptors were collected from a male donor in good health and CMV-seropositive.

This rearrangement joins TRBV7-6 to TRBJ1-1; a possible D gene is TRBD1 (5 bases). V was shortened by 2 bases and J by 6 bases, with 13 bases between the two germline ends. The CDR3 runs to 14 residues. Per the germline V gene, CDR1 is SGHVS and CDR2 is FNYEAQ. The CDR3 nucleotides read TGTGCCAGCAGCTTATGGGGCCCAAGCGCTGAAGCTTTCTTT. Protein product: CASSLWGPSAEAFF.

J is TRBJ1-5 and V is TRBV28; TRBD1 might be the D (5 bases). The CDR3 consists of 14 residues. V was clipped by 7 bases and J by 2 bases, with 12 bases between them. In germline, CDR1 is MDHEN, CDR2 SYDVKM. CDR3 bases: TGTGCCAGCACTCTGGCGGGGGGCAATCAGCCCCAGCATTTT. Translating gives CASTLAGGNQPQHF.

The genes are TRBV4-3 and TRBJ2-7; maybe TRBD1 (5 bases). This CDR3 has 16 residues. From germline, CDR1 is LGHNA and CDR2 YSLEER. Deletions cut 0 bases from V and 2 bases from J, with 14 bases between. In DNA, the CDR3 is TGCGCCAGCAGCCAAGAAGTAGGGGTGGGCGCCTACGAGCAGTACTTC. Its protein is CASSQEVGVGAYEQYF.

Here the CDR3 DNA reads TGTGCCAGCTCACCACTGGACAGGGGGAGCACTGAAGCTTTCTTT. Translated, it gives CASSPLDRGSTEAFF. The chain uses TRBV18 and TRBJ1-1; 10 nucleotides line up with TRBD1. In germline, CDR1 is KGHSH, CDR2 LQKENI. This CDR3 spans 15 amino acids. The junction had 3 bases not matched to a gene; V was cut back by 1 base and J by 4 bases.

This chain joins TRBV27 and TRBJ1-2, with 9 bases that match TRBD1. The V gene end was trimmed by 3 bases and the J gene end by 6 bases; junction bases not matched to a gene: 14. Germline V gene data show CDR1 as MNHEY and CDR2 as SMNVEV (reference sequence). The CDR3 has 17 amino acids. The CDR3 spells CASSFLPNRGRPDGYTF. CDR3 nucleotide sequence: TGTGCCAGCAGTTTCCTCCCAAACAGGGGGCGCCCCGATGGCTACACCTTC.

V gene TRBV18 combines with J gene TRBJ2-7, with D possibly TRBD1 on 5 matching bases. The CDR3 consists of 14 residues. Between the trimmed V and J ends, which lost 3 bases and 0 bases, there was a span of 9 bases. Germline-derived CDR1 and CDR2 are KGHSH and LQKENI. The CDR3 is CASSPYRSSYEQYF. The CDR3 coding sequence is TGTGCCAGCTCACCCTACAGGAGCTCCTACGAGCAGTACTTC.

The V and J genes are TRBV30 and TRBJ2-5; 8 bases are a match to TRBD2. The CDR3 spans 14 residues. J gave up 2 bases and V 3 bases, and 5 bases lay outside the gene matches. Germline V gene sequence: CDR1 GTSNPN, CDR2 SVGIG (reference sequence). The CDR3 nucleotides are TGTGCCTGGAGCAGCGGGAGTGGACAAGAGACCCAGTACTTC. Protein product: CAWSSGSGQETQYF.

The CDR3 nucleotides are TGCGCCAGCAGCCAAGGTAGCGGCCCCTGGTCCAATGAGCAGTTCTTC. Its protein product is CASSQGSGPWSNEQFF. The chain uses TRBV4-3 and TRBJ2-1, with D perhaps TRBD2 (6 bases). The CDR3 covers 16 residues. Germline CDR1 is LGHNA and CDR2 is YSLEER. Trimming removed 1 base at V and 6 bases at J, with 16 bases between.

Notes on this clone: A junction end diverges from the germline sequence, so it may reflect a read error. V is TRBV7-7 and J is TRBJ2-5, with D possibly TRBD2 on 5 matching bases. The V gene's germline CDR1 is SSHAT and CDR2 FNYEAQ (reference sequence). The CDR3 extends over 12 amino acids. CDR3: CASSPPGWTQYF. In DNA, the CDR3 is TGTGCTAGCAGCCCCCCGGGGTGGACCCAGTACTTC.